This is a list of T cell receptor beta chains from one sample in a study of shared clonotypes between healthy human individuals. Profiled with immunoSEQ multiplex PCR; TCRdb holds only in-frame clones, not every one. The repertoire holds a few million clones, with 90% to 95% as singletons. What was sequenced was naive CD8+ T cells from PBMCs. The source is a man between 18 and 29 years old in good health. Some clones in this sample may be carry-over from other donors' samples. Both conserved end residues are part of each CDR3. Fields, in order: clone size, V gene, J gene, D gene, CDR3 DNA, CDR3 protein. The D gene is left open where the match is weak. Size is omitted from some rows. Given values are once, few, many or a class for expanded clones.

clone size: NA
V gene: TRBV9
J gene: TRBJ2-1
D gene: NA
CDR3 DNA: TGTGCCAGCAGCGTAAGGGCGGGCTACAATGAGCAGTTCTTC
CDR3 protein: CASSVRAGYNEQFF

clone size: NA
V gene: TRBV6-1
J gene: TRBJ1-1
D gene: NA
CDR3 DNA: TGTGCCAGCAGTGAATGGGGGTCCGAAGCTTTCTTT
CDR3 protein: CASSEWGSEAFF

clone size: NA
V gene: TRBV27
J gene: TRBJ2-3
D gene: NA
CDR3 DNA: TGTGCCAGCAGTCCCCGTTCCACAGGCCCCTGGTGGGATACGCAGTATTTT
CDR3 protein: CASSPRSTGPWWDTQYF

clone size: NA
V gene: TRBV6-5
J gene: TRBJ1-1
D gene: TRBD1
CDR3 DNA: TGTGCCAGCAGTTACTCCGGGACAGCGAACACTGAAGCTTTCTTT
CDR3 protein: CASSYSGTANTEAFF

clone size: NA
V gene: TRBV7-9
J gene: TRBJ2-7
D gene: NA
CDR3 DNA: TGTGCCAGCAGCCCCCCGGACCGAGCCTCCTACGAGCAGTACTTC
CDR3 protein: CASSPPDRASYEQYF

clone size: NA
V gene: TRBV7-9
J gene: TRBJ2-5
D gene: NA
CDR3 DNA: TGTGCCAGCAGCCAGATGGCAGAGACCCAGTACTTC
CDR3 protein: CASSQMAETQYF

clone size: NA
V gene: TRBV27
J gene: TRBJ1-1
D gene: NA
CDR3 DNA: TGTGCCAGCAGTTTAGGGTCCCATCTGAACACTGAAGCTTTCTTT
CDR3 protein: CASSLGSHLNTEAFF

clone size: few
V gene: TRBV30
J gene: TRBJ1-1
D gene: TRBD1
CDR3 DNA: TGTGCCTGGAGTGCGGGGACAGGGGGTCTAGCTTTCTTT
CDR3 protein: CAWSAGTGGLAFF

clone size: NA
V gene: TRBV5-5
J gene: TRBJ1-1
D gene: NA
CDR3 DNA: TGTGCCAGCAGCTTCCCGGGGGATAACACATGGGGAGCTTTCTTT
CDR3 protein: CASSFPGDNTWGAFF

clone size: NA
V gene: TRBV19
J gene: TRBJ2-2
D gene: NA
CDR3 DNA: TGTGCCAGTAGTATAATCAAGGACACCGGGGAGCTGTTTTTT
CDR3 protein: CASSIIKDTGELFF

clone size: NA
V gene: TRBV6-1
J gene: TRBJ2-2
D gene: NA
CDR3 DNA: TGTGCCAGCAGTGAGGGGTTGGGAGCCGGGGAGCTGTTTTTT
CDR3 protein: CASSEGLGAGELFF

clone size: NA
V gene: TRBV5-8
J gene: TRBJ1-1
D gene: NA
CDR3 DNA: TGTGCCAGCAGCTCGACCCTCCCGGGACCGAGTTCGGTGAACACTGAAGCTTTCTTT
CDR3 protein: CASSSTLPGPSSVNTEAFF

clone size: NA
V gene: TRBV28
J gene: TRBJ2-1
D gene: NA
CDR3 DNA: TGTGCCAGCAGTTTCTCTACAGGGAGGATTGACAATGAGCAGTTCTTC
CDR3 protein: CASSFSTGRIDNEQFF

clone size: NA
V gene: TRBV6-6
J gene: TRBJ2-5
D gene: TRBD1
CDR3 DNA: TGTGCCAGCAGTGGGATCCGGGACAGGGGTGAGACCCAGTACTTC
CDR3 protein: CASSGIRDRGETQYF

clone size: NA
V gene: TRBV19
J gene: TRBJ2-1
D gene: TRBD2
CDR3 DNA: TGTGCCAGTAGTGGCGGGACTAGCGGGAGTATCTATGAGCAGTTCTTC
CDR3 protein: CASSGGTSGSIYEQFF

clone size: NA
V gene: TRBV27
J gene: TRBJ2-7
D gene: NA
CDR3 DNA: TGTGCCAGCAGTTTATCGTCGGCTAGCGTGTCCTACGAGCAGTACTTC
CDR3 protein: CASSLSSASVSYEQYF

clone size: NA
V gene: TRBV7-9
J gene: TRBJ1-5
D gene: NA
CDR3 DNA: TGTGCCAGCAGCTCCTCCGAGGGGTGGAATCAGCCCCAGCATTTT
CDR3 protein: CASSSSEGWNQPQHF

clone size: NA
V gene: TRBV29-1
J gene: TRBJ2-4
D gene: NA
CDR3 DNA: TGCAGCCCACCTCCCTGTGGGCCTCCTATAGCCAAAAACATTCAGTACTTC
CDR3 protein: CSPPPCGPPIAKNIQYF

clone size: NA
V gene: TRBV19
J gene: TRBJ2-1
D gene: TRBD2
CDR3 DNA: TGTGCCAGTAGTATTGGACTAGCGGTCCACAATGAGCAGTTCTTC
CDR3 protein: CASSIGLAVHNEQFF

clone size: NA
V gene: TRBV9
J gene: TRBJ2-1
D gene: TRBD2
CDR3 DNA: TGTGCCAGCAGCGTAGGCGGGAGTCTTTACAATGAGCAGTTCTTC
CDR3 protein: CASSVGGSLYNEQFF

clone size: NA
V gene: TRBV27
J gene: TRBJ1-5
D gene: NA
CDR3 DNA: TGTGCCAGCAGTTTACGACAGTTCAATCAGCCCCAGCATTTT
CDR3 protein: CASSLRQFNQPQHF

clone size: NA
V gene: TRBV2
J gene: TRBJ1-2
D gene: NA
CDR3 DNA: TGTGCCAGCAGCGAGGGTTTGATCTATGGCTACACCTTC
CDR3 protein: CASSEGLIYGYTF

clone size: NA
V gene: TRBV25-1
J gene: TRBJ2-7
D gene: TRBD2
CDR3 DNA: TGTGCCAGCTCTACGGGACTAGCCTACGAGCAGTACTTC
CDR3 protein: CASSTGLAYEQYF

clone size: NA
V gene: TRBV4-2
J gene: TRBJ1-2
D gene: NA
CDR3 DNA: TGTGCCAGCAGCCAAGGGTCCTCTCTGGGCTACACCTTC
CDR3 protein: CASSQGSSLGYTF

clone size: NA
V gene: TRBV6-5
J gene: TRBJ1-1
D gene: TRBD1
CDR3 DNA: TGTGCCAGCAGCCCCCGGGACAGGGTTTCGGCTTTCTTT
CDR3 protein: CASSPRDRVSAFF

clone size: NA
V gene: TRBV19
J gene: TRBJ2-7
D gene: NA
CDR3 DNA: TGTGCCAGTAGTATGTCCGGGACACTGCTGTCCTACGAGCAGTACTTC
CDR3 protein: CASSMSGTLLSYEQYF

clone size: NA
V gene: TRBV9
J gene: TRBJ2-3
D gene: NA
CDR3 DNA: TGTGCCAGCAGCGTAGACGACGGGCCCGCAGATACGCAGTATTTT
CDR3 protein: CASSVDDGPADTQYF

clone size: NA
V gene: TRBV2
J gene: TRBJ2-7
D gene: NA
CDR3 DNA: TGTGCCAGCAGGGACGCGGGCTACGAGCAGTACTTC
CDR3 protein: CASRDAGYEQYF

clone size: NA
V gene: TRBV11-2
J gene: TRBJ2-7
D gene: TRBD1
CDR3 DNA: TGTGCCAGCAGCTTAACGACAGGGGTTGTCGAGCAGTACTTC
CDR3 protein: CASSLTTGVVEQYF

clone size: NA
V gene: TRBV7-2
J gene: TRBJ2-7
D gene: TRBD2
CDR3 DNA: TGTGCCAGCAGCCCCAGGAGAGGTCGGACTAGCGGGCGTTTCGTAGAGCAGTACTTC
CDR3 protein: CASSPRRGRTSGRFVEQYF

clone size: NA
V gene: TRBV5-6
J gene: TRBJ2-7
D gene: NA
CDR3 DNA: TGTGCCAGCAGCTTGTGGGATCACTACGAGCAGTACTTC
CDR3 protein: CASSLWDHYEQYF

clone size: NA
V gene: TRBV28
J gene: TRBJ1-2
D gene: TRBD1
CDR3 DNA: TGTGCCAGCAGCCTCGGGACAGGGTGGTTTGGCTACACCTTC
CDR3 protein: CASSLGTGWFGYTF

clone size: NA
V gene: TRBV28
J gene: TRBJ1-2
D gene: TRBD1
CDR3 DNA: TGTGCCAGCAGCCCCGTACGGCGGGACAGGGGTCCTGGCTACACCTTC
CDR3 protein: CASSPVRRDRGPGYTF

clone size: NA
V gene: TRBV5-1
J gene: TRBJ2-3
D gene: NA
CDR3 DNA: TGCGCCAGCAGCTTGGCCTCGAGGGCAGGACTCACAGATACGCAGTATTTT
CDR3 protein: CASSLASRAGLTDTQYF

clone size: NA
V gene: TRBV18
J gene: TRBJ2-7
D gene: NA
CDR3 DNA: TGTGCCAGCTCACCACCGGGGACCCGCGAGCCTCCCTACGAGCAGTACTTC
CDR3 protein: CASSPPGTREPPYEQYF

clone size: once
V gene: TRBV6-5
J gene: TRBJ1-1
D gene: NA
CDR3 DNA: TGTGCCAGCAGTTACGGGGGAATTAGAACTGAAGCTTTCTTT
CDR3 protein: CASSYGGIRTEAFF

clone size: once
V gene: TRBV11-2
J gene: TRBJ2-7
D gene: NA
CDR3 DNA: TGTGCCAGCATCAACCGGGACATCTCCTACGAGCAGTACTTC
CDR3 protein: CASINRDISYEQYF

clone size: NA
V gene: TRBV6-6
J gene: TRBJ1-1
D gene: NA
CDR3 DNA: TGTGCCAGCAGTTACGGGATTGCGGGCACTGAAGCTTTCTTT
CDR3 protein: CASSYGIAGTEAFF

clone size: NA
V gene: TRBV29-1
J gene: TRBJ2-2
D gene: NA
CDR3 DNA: TGCAGCGGATACAGGGCCTTCGGCGGGGAGCTGTTTTTT
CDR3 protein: CSGYRAFGGELFF

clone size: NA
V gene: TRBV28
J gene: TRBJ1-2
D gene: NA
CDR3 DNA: TGTGCCAGCGGGGAGGGTTCTAACTATGGCTACACCTTC
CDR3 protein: CASGEGSNYGYTF

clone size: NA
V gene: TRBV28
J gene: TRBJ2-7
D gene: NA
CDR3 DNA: TGTGCCAGCAGTTTAGCCCCGGACCGAACCACCTACGAGCAGTACTTC
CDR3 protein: CASSLAPDRTTYEQYF

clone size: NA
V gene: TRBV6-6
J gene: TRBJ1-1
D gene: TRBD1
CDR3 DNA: TGTGCCAGTACAGGGGGTTGGAGCACTGAAGCTTTCTTT
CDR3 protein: CASTGGWSTEAFF

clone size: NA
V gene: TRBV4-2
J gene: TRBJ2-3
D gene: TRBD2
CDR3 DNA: TGTGCCAGCAGCCAAGATCGGAGTGGGCGGGAGCGCACAGATACGCAGTATTTT
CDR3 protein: CASSQDRSGRERTDTQYF

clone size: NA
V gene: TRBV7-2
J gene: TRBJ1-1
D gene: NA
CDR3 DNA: TGTGCCAGCAGCTTAGTGGCAGGGCGACCTGAAGCTTTCTTT
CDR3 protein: CASSLVAGRPEAFF

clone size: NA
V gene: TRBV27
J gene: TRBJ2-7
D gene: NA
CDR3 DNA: TGTGCCAGCAGTTTATTCCAAGCGGGTCCGGGCTACGAGCAGTACTTC
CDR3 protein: CASSLFQAGPGYEQYF

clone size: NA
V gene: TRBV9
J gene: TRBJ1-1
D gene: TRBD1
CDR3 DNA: TGTGCCAGCAGCGTTTCCTCAGGGGGAACCACTGAAGCTTTCTTT
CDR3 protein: CASSVSSGGTTEAFF

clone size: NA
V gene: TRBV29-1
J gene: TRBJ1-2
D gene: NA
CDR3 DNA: TGCAGCGTTGAAGAACCGGGAAGGGGACTGAACTATGGCTACACCTTC
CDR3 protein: CSVEEPGRGLNYGYTF

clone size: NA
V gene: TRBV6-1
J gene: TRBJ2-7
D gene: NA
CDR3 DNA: TGTGCCAGCAGTGAGTATGCGGGGCTTATTGGTTACGAGCAGTACTTC
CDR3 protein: CASSEYAGLIGYEQYF

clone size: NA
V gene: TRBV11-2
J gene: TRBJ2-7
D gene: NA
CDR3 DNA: TGTGCCAGCAGCTTAGATCTAAGCTCCTACGAGCAGTACTTC
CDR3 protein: CASSLDLSSYEQYF

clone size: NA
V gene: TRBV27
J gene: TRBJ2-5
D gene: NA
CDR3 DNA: TGTGCCAGCAGTAATCTCCGGGAGGAGACCCAGTACTTC
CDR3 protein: CASSNLREETQYF

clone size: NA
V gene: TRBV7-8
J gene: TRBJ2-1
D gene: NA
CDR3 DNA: TGTGCCAGCAGCTTAGCGGGAGGTCCGTACAATGAGCAGTTCTTC
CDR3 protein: CASSLAGGPYNEQFF

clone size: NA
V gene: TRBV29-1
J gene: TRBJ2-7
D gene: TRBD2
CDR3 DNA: TGCAGCGTTGAAAGTGGGAGGGCCGGGGAGCAGTACTTC
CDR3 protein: CSVESGRAGEQYF

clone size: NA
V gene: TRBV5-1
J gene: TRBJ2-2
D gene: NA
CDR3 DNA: TGCGCCAGCAGCTTGCCCTCGGGACTCCTGAACACCGGGGAGCTGTTTTTT
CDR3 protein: CASSLPSGLLNTGELFF

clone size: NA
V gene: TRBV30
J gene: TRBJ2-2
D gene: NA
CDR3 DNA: TGTGCCGGGTTGGGTTGGGCCGGGGAGCTGTTTTTT
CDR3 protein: CAGLGWAGELFF

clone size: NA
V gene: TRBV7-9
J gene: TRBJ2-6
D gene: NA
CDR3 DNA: TGTGCCAGCAGGATTAACTCTGGGGCCAACGTCCTGACTTTC
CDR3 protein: CASRINSGANVLTF